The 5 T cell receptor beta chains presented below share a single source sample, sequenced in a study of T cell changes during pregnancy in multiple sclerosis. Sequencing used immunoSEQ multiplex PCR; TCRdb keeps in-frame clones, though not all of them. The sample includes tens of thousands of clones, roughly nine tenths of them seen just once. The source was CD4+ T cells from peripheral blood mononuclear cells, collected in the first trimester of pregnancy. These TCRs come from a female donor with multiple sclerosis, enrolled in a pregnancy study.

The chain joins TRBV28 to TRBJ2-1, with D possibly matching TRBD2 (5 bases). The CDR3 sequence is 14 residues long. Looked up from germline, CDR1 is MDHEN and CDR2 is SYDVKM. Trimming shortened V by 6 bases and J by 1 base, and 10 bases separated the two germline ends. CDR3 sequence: CASRTRPSYNEQFF. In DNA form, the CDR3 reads TGTGCCAGCAGAACTAGGCCTTCCTACAATGAGCAGTTCTTC.

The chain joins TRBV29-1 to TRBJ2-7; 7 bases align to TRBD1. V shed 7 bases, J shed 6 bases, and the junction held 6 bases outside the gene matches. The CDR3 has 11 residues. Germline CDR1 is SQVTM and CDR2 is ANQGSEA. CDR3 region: CSGYRGREQYF. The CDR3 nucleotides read TGCAGCGGGTACAGGGGTCGCGAGCAGTACTTC.

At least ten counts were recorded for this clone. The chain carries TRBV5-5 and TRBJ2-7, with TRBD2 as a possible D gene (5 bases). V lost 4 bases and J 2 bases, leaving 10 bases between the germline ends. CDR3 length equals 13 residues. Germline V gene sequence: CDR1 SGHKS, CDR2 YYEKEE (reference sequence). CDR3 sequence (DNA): TGTGCCAGCAGCCAAGCCGGGGCCTACGAGCAGTACTTC. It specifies CASSQAGAYEQYF.

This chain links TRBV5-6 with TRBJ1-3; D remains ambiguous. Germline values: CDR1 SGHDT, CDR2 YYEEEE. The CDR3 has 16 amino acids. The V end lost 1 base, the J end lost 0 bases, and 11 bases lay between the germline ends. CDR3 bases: TGTGCCAGCAGCTTGATGGGCAAAAACTCTGGAAACACCATATATTTT. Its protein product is CASSLMGKNSGNTIYF. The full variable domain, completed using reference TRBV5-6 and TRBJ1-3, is DAGVTQSPTHLIKTRGQQVTLRCSPKSGHDTVSWYQQALGQGPQFIFQYYEEEERQRGNFPDRFSGHQFPNYSSELNVNALLLGDSALYLCASSLMGKNSGNTIYFGEGSWLTVV.

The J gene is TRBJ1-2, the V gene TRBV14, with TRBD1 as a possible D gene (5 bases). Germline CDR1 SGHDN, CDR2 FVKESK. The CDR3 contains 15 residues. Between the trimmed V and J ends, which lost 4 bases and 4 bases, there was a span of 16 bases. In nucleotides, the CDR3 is TGTGCCAGCAGCCGTGCCGGGGGTGCCATCTATGGCTACACCTTC. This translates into CASSRAGGAIYGYTF.